Detailed here is one T cell receptor beta chain. Time point described: after dendritic cell vaccination, including at tumor progression/relapse. Germline-derived CDR1 and CDR2 are SNHLY and FYNNEI. The CDR3 covers 15 residues. The trim removed 10 bases at V and 4 bases at J, leaving 11 bases unmatched. These data originate in a study of glioma-infiltrating T cells after dendritic cell vaccination. Clones were read by immunoSEQ multiplex PCR, and TCRdb kept only the in-frame ones, dropping some. The sample shows 85,000 to 100,000 clones, about 81% of them seen only once. The sequence was collected from a human donor with glioblastoma. The V and J genes are TRBV2 and TRBJ1-5, with 9 bases that match TRBD1. Sample: blood, taken after dendritic cell vaccination. The CDR3 nucleotides are TGTGCCACCAAGTTACGGACAGGGGTAAATCAGCCCCAGCATTTT. Its translation: CATKLRTGVNQPQHF. The entire variable domain, with the rest obtained from reference TRBV2 and TRBJ1-5, is as follows: EPEVTQTPSHQVTQMGQEVILRCVPISNHLYFYWYRQILGQKVEFLVSFYNNEISEKSEIFDDQFSVERPDGSNFTLKIRSTKLEDSAMYFCATKLRTGVNQPQHFGDGTRLSIL.